What follows are 17 T cell receptor beta chains derived from one specimen sequenced in a study of blood T cell repertoires in COVID-19 (TCRdb year 2020). Library creation used the immunoSEQ multiplex PCR assay. Entries here come from immuneACCESS through TCRdb and include only in-frame sequences with V and J called. Some clones fail to appear in such tables; in the studies checked, an unresolved V gene covers under half of the shortfall, and the cause of the remainder is unknown. Within this sample are 250,000 to 300,000 clones, with 88% of them counted one time only. Of the sample, more than 8.5% is held by the ten largest clones. The sample taken for sequencing was peripheral blood. The source is an older woman with COVID-19, enrolled during active disease.

The chain has TRBV28 and TRBJ1-5, with TRBD1 matching 7 bases. CDR3 size: 14 residues. Losses at the gene ends were 3 bases for V and 9 bases for J; bases not matched to a gene: 8. The germline gives CDR1 MDHEN, CDR2 SYDVKM. CDR3 region: CASSLGTDLRPQHF. CDR3 bases: TGTGCCAGCAGTTTGGGGACAGACCTAAGGCCCCAGCATTTT.

This chain connects TRBV30 to TRBJ1-5; D may be TRBD1 (6 bases). The CDR3 is made up of 17 amino acids. From germline, CDR1 is GTSNPN and CDR2 SVGIG (reference sequence). The V and J ends lost 0 bases and 0 bases respectively, with 15 bases between them. The CDR3 coding sequence is TGTGCCTGGAGTGTGGGCAGGGGACCATATAGCAATCAGCCCCAGCATTTT. It encodes CAWSVGRGPYSNQPQHF. The full variable domain, its missing parts supplied by reference TRBV30 and TRBJ1-5, is SQTIHQWPATLVQPVGSPLSLECTVEGTSNPNLYWYRQAAGRGLQLLFYSVGIGQISSEVPQNLSASRPQDRQFILSSKKLLLSDSGFYLCAWSVGRGPYSNQPQHFGDGTRLSIL.

This clone was seen only once. The chain couples TRBV10-3 to TRBJ1-1; D not resolved. Germline V gene data show CDR1 as ENHRY and CDR2 as SYGVKD. V was trimmed by 3 bases and J by 7 bases, leaving 9 bases between them. This CDR3 region has 12 residues. The CDR3 spells CAISDEGDEAFF. In nucleotides, the CDR3 is TGTGCCATCAGTGATGAGGGTGATGAAGCTTTCTTT.

Turning to this clone: Other DNA variants within this sample encode the same CDR3. This chain connects TRBV2 to TRBJ2-7; 10 nucleotides match TRBD2. Trimming removed 0 bases from V and 2 bases from J; junction bases left unmatched: 1. The CDR3 extends over 15 amino acids. Germline values: CDR1 SNHLY, CDR2 FYNNEI. The CDR3 region is CASSEAAGGPYEQYF. The CDR3 nucleotides are TGTGCCAGCAGTGAAGCAGCGGGAGGGCCCTACGAGCAGTACTTC.

As regards this clone: This sample also contains other DNA sequences that code for the same CDR3. This chain links TRBV5-1 with TRBJ1-1; 7 bases match TRBD1. Germline CDR1 is SGHRS and CDR2 is YFSETQ. CDR3 size: 14 residues. V was pared by 4 bases and J by 1 base, with 4 bases of the junction left unmatched. The CDR3 DNA reads TGCGCCAGCAGCAGGGGACAGTCGAACACTGAAGCTTTCTTT. Translated, it gives CASSRGQSNTEAFF.

This chain connects TRBV25-1 to TRBJ2-7; 7 bases line up with TRBD1. The germline V gene has CDR1 MGHDK and CDR2 SYGVNS. J was trimmed by 3 bases and V by 1 base; bases with no gene match: 3. The CDR3 runs to 14 residues. CDR3 protein: CASSEWDRNYEQYF. CDR3 in DNA: TGTGCCAGCAGTGAATGGGACAGAAACTACGAGCAGTACTTC.

This clone showed up just a few times. The chain links TRBV5-1 to TRBJ2-5; 7 bases are shared with TRBD1. The CDR3 has 15 amino acids. V shed 3 bases and J 5 bases; nucleotides not matched to a gene: 10. Germline values: CDR1 SGHRS, CDR2 YFSETQ. The CDR3 is CASSYGQAGIETQYF. The CDR3 coding sequence is TGCGCCAGCAGCTATGGACAGGCGGGCATTGAGACCCAGTACTTC.

V is TRBV7-3 and J is TRBJ2-2; 7 bases fit TRBD1. Trimming removed 5 bases from V and 1 base from J; junction bases left unmatched: 4. Germline loops: CDR1 SGHTA, CDR2 FQGTGA. The CDR3 is made up of 15 amino acids. The CDR3 DNA is TGTGCCAGCAGCGTGCGGACAGGGAACACCGGGGAGCTGTTTTTT. This gives the protein CASSVRTGNTGELFF.

This clone has just one count. The chain is built from TRBV3-1 (or the pseudogene TRBV3-2) and TRBJ2-1, with unresolved D. Germline V lookup: CDR1 LGHDT, CDR2 YNNKEL (reference sequence). CDR3 size: 14 residues. V dropped 1 base and J dropped 4 bases, with 8 bases sitting between them. The CDR3 region is CASSQARGYNEQFF. CDR3 bases: TGTGCCAGCAGCCAAGCGAGAGGTTACAATGAGCAGTTCTTC.

In its sample, this clone was seen a few times. This sequence joins TRBV30 and TRBJ1-5; tentative D call: TRBD1 (5 bases). With 2 bases removed from V and 4 bases from J, the gap between germline ends came to 9 bases. Germline V gives CDR1 GTSNPN, CDR2 SVGIG (reference sequence). CDR3 length: 13 amino acids. The CDR3 sequence: CAWSPRGNQPQHF. The CDR3 nucleotides are TGTGCCTGGAGTCCCCGGGGGAATCAGCCCCAGCATTTT.

This chain uses TRBV29-1 with TRBJ2-4; perhaps TRBD2 as D (6 bases). Germline CDR1 is SQVTM and CDR2 is ANQGSEA. This CDR3 is built from 15 residues. The V end lost 7 bases, the J end lost 2 bases, and 18 bases lay between the germline ends. The CDR3 is CSALKVGGSKNIQYF. The CDR3 nucleotides are TGCAGCGCCCTGAAAGTCGGAGGGTCCAAAAACATTCAGTACTTC.

The rearrangement links TRBV7-9 to TRBJ1-1, with D possibly being TRBD1 (5 bases). Trimming left V 8 bases short and J 1 base short, with 23 bases between. Germline values: CDR1 SEHNR, CDR2 FQNEAQ (reference sequence). CDR3 size: 17 residues. Here the CDR3 DNA reads TGTGCCAGCTGGGGGGGAGGAGACTCTTACGAGAACACTGAAGCTTTCTTT. Residues: CASWGGGDSYENTEAFF.

V gene TRBV12-5 combines with J gene TRBJ2-5; 7 positions match TRBD2. Germline-derived CDR1 and CDR2 are LGHNT and FRNRAP. The trim removed 0 bases at V and 3 bases at J, leaving 4 bases unmatched. This CDR3 has 15 residues. The CDR3 sequence: CASGLVLGGEETQYF. The CDR3 nucleotides are TGTGCTAGTGGTTTGGTACTGGGGGGGGAAGAGACCCAGTACTTC. The whole variable domain, filled in from reference TRBV12-5 and TRBJ2-5, reads DARVTQTPRHKVTEMGQEVTMRCQPILGHNTVFWYRQTMMQGLELLAYFRNRAPLDDSGMPKDRFSAEMPDATLATLKIQPSEPRDSAVYFCASGLVLGGEETQYFGPGTRLLVL.

A few counts support this clone. J is TRBJ1-2 and V is TRBV7-9; 11 bases are shared with TRBD1. The trim removed 1 base at V and 2 bases at J, leaving 3 bases unmatched. Germline V gene lookup returns CDR1 SEHNR and CDR2 FQNEAQ (reference sequence). The CDR3 sequence is 16 residues long. CDR3 loop: CASSLGGTGGNYGYTF. The CDR3 DNA reads TGTGCCAGCAGCTTAGGTGGGACAGGGGGGAACTATGGCTACACCTTC.

CDR3 DNA sequence: TGTGCCAGCAGTGACGTTAGCGGGAGGGCTACGAACACCGGGGAGCTGTTTTTT. Amino acid sequence: CASSDVSGRATNTGELFF. The chain is built from TRBV6-2 or TRBV6-3 and TRBJ2-2; 11 nucleotides align to TRBD2. V was clipped by 5 bases and J by 0 bases; unmatched bases: 8. CDR1 is MNHEY and CDR2 is SVGEGT in the germline V gene. The CDR3 runs to 18 residues.

J is TRBJ1-4 and V is TRBV18; 11 nucleotides agree with TRBD1. This CDR3 is built from 16 residues. Trimming cost V 0 bases and J 8 bases; bases outside gene matches: 5. Germline values: CDR1 KGHSH, CDR2 LQKENI. The CDR3, as DNA: TGTGCCAGCTCACCACCGTCGGACAGGGGGCGGGAAAAACTGTTTTTT. It yields the protein CASSPPSDRGREKLFF.

The chain employs TRBV19 and TRBJ2-1; 9 bases agree with TRBD2. CDR3 length: 14 amino acids. The germline CDR1 and CDR2 sequences are LNHDA and SQIVND (reference sequence). V shed 5 bases, J shed 7 bases, and the junction held 6 bases outside the gene matches. The CDR3 nucleotides read TGTGCCAGTAGTTCTAGCGGGAATACGAATGAGCAGTTCTTC. Its translation: CASSSSGNTNEQFF. The variable domain in full, with the rest retrieved from reference TRBV19 and TRBJ2-1, is DGGITQSPKYLFRKEGQNVTLSCEQNLNHDAMYWYRQDPGQGLRLIYYSQIVNDFQKGDIAEGYSVSREKKESFPLTVTSAQKNPTAFYLCASSSSGNTNEQFFGPGTRLTVL.